A single sample is the source of the 32 T cell receptor beta chains below, sequenced in a study of blood T cell repertoires in COVID-19. Clones were sequenced by immunoSEQ multiplex PCR, and TCRdb holds only the in-frame ones, with some missing. The table includes some 56,000 clones, around 89% detected once. Sequences were obtained from peripheral blood. These receptor sequences come from a human donor in a cohort sampled during active COVID-19.

This clone occurred a few times. The chain links TRBV5-6 to TRBJ1-6; a weak D match, TRBD1 (5 bases). This CDR3 contains 15 residues. The V gene lost 0 bases and the J gene lost 9 bases, with 13 bases spanning the gap. The germline CDR1 and CDR2 sequences are SGHDT and YYEEEE. CDR3 sequence (DNA): TGTGCCAGCAGCTTGGTTTCAGGGCTTGGTTCACCCCTCCACTTT. Protein sequence: CASSLVSGLGSPLHF. Based on the CDR3 plus reference TRBV5-6 and TRBJ1-6, the full variable domain is DAGVTQSPTHLIKTRGQQVTLRCSPKSGHDTVSWYQQALGQGPQFIFQYYEEEERQRGNFPDRFSGHQFPNYSSELNVNALLLGDSALYLCASSLVSGLGSPLHFGNGTRLTVT.

J is TRBJ2-3 and V is TRBV5-1; 10 nucleotides agree with TRBD2. Germline V CDR1 and CDR2: SGHRS, YFSETQ. The CDR3 extends over 16 amino acids. V lost 4 bases to trimming and J lost 3 bases; unmatched junction nucleotides: 8. The CDR3, as DNA: TGCGCCAGCAGCGTCACCGGGACTAGCGAGACAGATACGCAGTATTTT. This gives the protein CASSVTGTSETDTQYF.

The chain is built from TRBV30 and TRBJ2-3; the D is unclear. CDR1 and CDR2 from the germline V gene are GTSNPN and SVGIG (reference sequence). Trimming cost V 1 base and J 4 bases, with 3 bases left between them. CDR3 length equals 11 residues. CDR3 protein: CAWSAADTQYF. As DNA, the CDR3 is TGTGCCTGGAGTGCGGCAGATACGCAGTATTTT.

The chain combines TRBV24-1 with TRBJ2-2; 9 bases fit TRBD1. Germline assignment: CDR1 KGHDR and CDR2 SFDVKD. J lost 3 bases, V lost 10 bases, and 11 bases had no gene match. There are 16 residues in the CDR3. CDR3 protein: CATHNRTGADTGELFF. For the CDR3, the DNA is TGTGCCACACATAACCGGACAGGGGCCGACACCGGGGAGCTGTTTTTT.

J is TRBJ1-4 and V is TRBV15; 9 bases agree with TRBD1. After removal of 3 bases from V and 7 bases from J, the junction contained 9 bases not matched to a gene. The V gene's germline CDR1 is LNHNV and CDR2 YYDKDF (reference sequence). The CDR3 covers 16 residues. The CDR3 here is CATSSSSGTGSEKLFF. The CDR3 DNA follows: TGTGCCACCAGCAGTTCCTCCGGGACAGGGTCTGAAAAACTGTTTTTT.

This rearrangement joins TRBV4-3 to TRBJ2-2; maybe TRBD2 (6 bases). The CDR3 length is 12 residues. Germline CDR1 reads LGHNA; CDR2 reads YSLEER. The V end was cut by 1 base, the J end by 13 bases, with 10 bases between. CDR3 amino acids: CASSQAGVALFF. The CDR3 DNA sequence: TGCGCCAGCAGCCAAGCGGGGGTGGCGCTGTTTTTT.

The chain carries TRBV10-3 and TRBJ2-6; possible D gene TRBD1, 6 bases. CDR1 is ENHRY and CDR2 is SYGVKD in the germline V gene. V gave up 3 bases and J gave up 0 bases, with 9 bases separating them. The CDR3 consists of 16 residues. The CDR3 region has the DNA TGTGCCATCAGTGATACAGGGAACTCTGGGGCCAACGTCCTGACTTTC. As protein: CAISDTGNSGANVLTF.

The chain carries TRBV7-9 and TRBJ2-7; TRBD1 aligns across 9 bases. V shed 5 bases, J shed 2 bases, and the junction held 7 bases outside the gene matches. This CDR3 is built from 15 residues. Germline V gene sequence: CDR1 SEHNR, CDR2 FQNEAQ (reference sequence). DNA of the CDR3: TGTGCCAGCAGCCCGCTGGGACAGGGAACCTACGAGCAGTACTTC. Encoded protein: CASSPLGQGTYEQYF.

The chain employs TRBV6-2 or TRBV6-3 and TRBJ1-1; D is possibly TRBD1 (5 bases). V lost 6 bases to trimming and J lost 2 bases, with 16 bases between them. This CDR3 is built from 15 residues. Germline CDR1 and CDR2: MNHEY and SVGEGT. This CDR3 reads CASSTGGRLNTEAFF. CDR3 DNA: TGTGCCAGCAGCACAGGTGGACGGTTAAACACTGAAGCTTTCTTT.

This sequence joins TRBV10-3 and TRBJ2-1, with D possibly matching TRBD1 (5 bases). Per the germline V gene, CDR1 is ENHRY and CDR2 is SYGVKD. V lost 2 bases and J 6 bases, leaving 8 bases between the germline ends. The CDR3 loop spans 13 amino acids. CDR3 in DNA: TGTGCCATCAGTGAGACAGGTCGCAATGAGCAGTTCTTC. Encoded protein: CAISETGRNEQFF.

V gene TRBV5-8 combines with J gene TRBJ1-5; TRBD1 agrees at 10 bases. The CDR3 length is 17 residues. V dropped 4 bases and J dropped 1; count of bases not matched to a gene: 8. Germline V gives CDR1 SGHTS, CDR2 YDEGEE. CDR3 amino acids: CASSLTGGHGSNQPQHF. DNA for the CDR3: TGTGCCAGCAGCCTGACAGGGGGCCATGGAAGCAATCAGCCCCAGCATTTT.

The J gene is TRBJ2-1, the V gene TRBV6-2 or TRBV6-3; TRBD1 aligns across 9 bases. Trimming took 8 bases from V and 0 from J; bases not matched to a gene: 23. Germline V CDR1 and CDR2: MNHEY, SVGEGT. The CDR3 sequence is 21 residues long. CDR3: CASRPTLLGQGLQISYNEQFF. As DNA, the CDR3 is TGTGCCAGCCGCCCCACGCTTTTGGGACAGGGCCTACAAATCTCCTACAATGAGCAGTTCTTC.

CDR3 region: CASPPGAPNEQFF. The CDR3 nucleotides read TGTGCCAGCCCCCCAGGGGCGCCTAATGAGCAGTTCTTC. The rearrangement joins TRBV12-3 or TRBV12-4 to TRBJ2-1; TRBD1 is a possible D gene (6 bases). The length of the CDR3 is 13 residues. Trimming took off 8 bases at V and 7 bases at J, with 15 bases between the two ends.

The J gene is TRBJ2-5, the V gene TRBV13, with 11 bases matching TRBD2. Germline V gives CDR1 PRHDT, CDR2 FYEKMQ (reference sequence). The junction had 7 bases not matched to a gene; V was cut back by 5 bases and J by 5 bases. The CDR3 contains 15 residues. This CDR3 reads CASSPTSGGRETQYF. The DNA of the CDR3 is TGTGCCAGCAGCCCTACTAGCGGGGGTCGGGAGACCCAGTACTTC.

The gene calls are TRBV15 and TRBJ1-5; a possible D gene is TRBD1 (6 bases). The V gene's germline CDR1 is LNHNV and CDR2 YYDKDF (reference sequence). V lost 3 bases, J lost 6 bases, and 15 bases lay in between. CDR3 length equals 15 residues. The CDR3 DNA is TGTGCCACCAGCAGTGACAAGGGGGGGGGTCAGCCCCAGCATTTT. It encodes CATSSDKGGGQPQHF.

CDR3 region: CAISDRAQPQHF. For the CDR3, the DNA is TGTGCCATCAGTGACAGGGCTCAGCCCCAGCATTTT. The V call is TRBV10-3, the J call TRBJ1-5, with D perhaps TRBD1 (5 bases). V was pared by 3 bases and J by 6 bases, with 6 bases between. The CDR3 is 12 residues long. Looked up from germline, CDR1 is ENHRY and CDR2 is SYGVKD.

This chain connects TRBV6-5 to TRBJ2-1, with TRBD2 identical over 15 bases. Germline CDR1 MNHEY, CDR2 SVGAGI. The CDR3 covers 15 residues. J gave up 8 bases and V 5 bases, and 4 bases lay outside the gene matches. As DNA, the CDR3 is TGTGCCAGCAGTCCTCGGACTAGCGGGGGGGATGAGCAGTTCTTC. It translates to CASSPRTSGGDEQFF.

The chain uses TRBV25-1 and TRBJ1-1; no firm D call. Germline CDR1 MGHDK, CDR2 SYGVNS. V lost 0 bases, J lost 3 bases, and 17 bases lay in between. The CDR3 contains 17 residues. CDR3 nucleotides: TGTGCCAGCAGTGAATACCTCCTTGGGAGTTTGGACACTGAAGCTTTCTTT. The encoded protein is CASSEYLLGSLDTEAFF.

The V call is TRBV30, the J call TRBJ1-6; D remains ambiguous. Trimming left V 3 bases short and J 10 bases short, with 13 bases between. Germline V lookup: CDR1 GTSNPN, CDR2 SVGIG (reference sequence). This CDR3 is 13 amino acids long. The CDR3 sequence: CAWRVQIESPLHF. The CDR3 region has the DNA TGTGCCTGGAGAGTCCAAATCGAGTCACCCCTCCACTTT.

The chain links TRBV12-3 or TRBV12-4 to TRBJ2-5; perhaps TRBD1 as D (5 bases). V was cut by 6 bases and J by 1 base, with 9 bases left in between. There are 13 residues in the CDR3. CDR3 sequence: CASRIQVQETQYF. CDR3 sequence (DNA): TGTGCCAGCAGGATACAGGTCCAAGAGACCCAGTACTTC.

This clone showed up just a few times. The chain links TRBV2 to TRBJ1-1, with no clear D. V lost 4 bases, J lost 4 bases, and 13 bases lay in between. The CDR3 sequence is 14 residues long. Germline-derived CDR1 and CDR2 are SNHLY and FYNNEI. CDR3 nucleotides: TGTGCCAGCAGTGGGGCGGGTTGGGGCACTGAAGCTTTCTTT. Translating gives CASSGAGWGTEAFF.

The chain employs TRBV7-2 and TRBJ2-3, with 14 nucleotides matching TRBD2. CDR3 length: 16 residues. Germline V gene lookup returns CDR1 SGHTA and CDR2 FQGNSA. V was clipped by 5 bases and J by 5 bases; unmatched bases: 6. The CDR3 reads CASSVGLAGVGDTQYF. CDR3 DNA sequence: TGTGCCAGCAGCGTGGGACTAGCGGGGGTGGGAGATACGCAGTATTTT.

This chain links TRBV30 with TRBJ2-1, with D unclear. V was trimmed by 0 bases and J by 6 bases, leaving 15 bases between them. CDR3 length: 15 amino acids. Germline CDR1 reads GTSNPN; CDR2 reads SVGIG (reference sequence). The CDR3 spells CAWSVMMRAPNEQFF. The CDR3 nucleotides are TGTGCCTGGAGTGTAATGATGAGAGCCCCCAATGAGCAGTTCTTC.

The chain employs TRBV4-2 and TRBJ2-2; 13 bases map to TRBD2. This CDR3 region has 18 residues. V dropped 1 base and J dropped 4; count of bases not matched to a gene: 6. CDR1 is LGHNA and CDR2 is YNFKEQ in the germline V gene. Here the CDR3 reads CASSQATSGGKPTGELFF. The CDR3 DNA is TGTGCCAGCAGCCAAGCGACTAGCGGGGGGAAACCCACCGGGGAGCTGTTTTTT.

The gene calls are TRBV11-2 and TRBJ2-5, with 7 bases identical to TRBD1. The J segment lost 4 bases and the V segment lost 1 base, leaving 3 bases of the junction unmatched. Germline-derived CDR1 and CDR2 are SGHAT and FQNNGV. The CDR3 length is 14 residues. The CDR3 reads CASSLVTGSETQYF. CDR3 in DNA: TGTGCCAGCAGCTTAGTGACAGGGTCAGAGACCCAGTACTTC.

V gene TRBV7-2 combines with J gene TRBJ2-2; D perhaps matches TRBD1 (5 bases). The V end lost 0 bases, the J end lost 5 bases, and 10 bases lay between the germline ends. CDR1 is SGHTA, CDR2 FQGNSA, per germline. CDR3 length equals 15 residues. The CDR3 sequence is CASSLAWTYTGELFF. As DNA, the CDR3 is TGTGCCAGCAGCTTAGCGTGGACATATACCGGGGAGCTGTTTTTT.

This clone appeared once. V usage is TRBV3-1 (or the pseudogene TRBV3-2) and J usage is TRBJ2-5; TRBD2 aligns across 15 bases. This CDR3 has 16 residues. V was clipped by 1 base and J by 10 bases; unmatched bases: 7. The V gene's germline CDR1 is LGHDT and CDR2 YNNKEL (reference sequence). CDR3 region: CASSQAKGTSGGHQYF. The CDR3 nucleotides read TGTGCCAGCAGCCAAGCGAAAGGGACTAGCGGGGGGCACCAGTACTTC.

The rearrangement uses TRBV18 and TRBJ2-7; D perhaps matches TRBD1 (5 bases). The germline gives CDR1 KGHSH, CDR2 LQKENI. The CDR3 is 15 residues long. Trimming left V 3 bases short and J 6 bases short, with 18 bases between. DNA of the CDR3: TGTGCCAGCTCACCCCCCAAGAGGCAGGGAAGCGAGCAGTACTTC. Protein sequence: CASSPPKRQGSEQYF.

In this sample, this clone turned up once. The V gene is TRBV29-1, the J gene TRBJ1-4; D might be TRBD1 (5 bases). The CDR3 is 16 amino acids. The V gene's germline CDR1 is SQVTM and CDR2 ANQGSEA. The V end was cut by 8 bases, the J end by 0 bases, with 19 bases between. The CDR3 sequence is CSPRIGGTSTNEKLFF. The CDR3 DNA follows: TGCAGCCCCCGCATCGGGGGGACCTCAACTAATGAAAAACTGTTTTTT.

The CDR3 DNA reads as TGTGCCAGCAGCCGCCAGGGGGTGGACACTGAAGCTTTCTTT. It is translated as CASSRQGVDTEAFF. This sequence joins TRBV5-5 and TRBJ1-1, with 7 bases matching TRBD1. V gave up 4 bases and J gave up 3 bases; unmatched junction bases: 6. The CDR3 is 14 residues long. CDR1 and CDR2 from the germline V gene are SGHKS and YYEKEE (reference sequence).

With respect to this clone: Other DNA sequences in the same sample also yield this CDR3. The rearrangement links TRBV29-1 to TRBJ1-1; a weak D match, TRBD1 (6 bases). Germline assignment: CDR1 SQVTM and CDR2 ANQGSEA. The CDR3 has 12 residues. V was trimmed by 7 bases and J by 0 bases, leaving 9 bases between them. CDR3 sequence (DNA): TGCAGCGGTGGACAGATGAACACTGAAGCTTTCTTT. This translates into CSGGQMNTEAFF.

The gene calls are TRBV2 and TRBJ1-6; D possibly corresponds to TRBD1 (6 bases). CDR1 and CDR2 from the germline V gene are SNHLY and FYNNEI. The CDR3 covers 14 residues. Trimming shortened V by 6 bases and J by 3 bases, and 9 bases separated the two germline ends. In nucleotides, the CDR3 is TGTGCCAGCAGACAGGGTGGCTATAATTCACCCCTCCACTTT. It translates to CASRQGGYNSPLHF.